What follows is one T cell receptor beta chain and its context. The target of this receptor is not known. Base qualities were left out, and no much larger clone turns up one base away. This sample is drawn from a study of blood T cell repertoires in COVID-19 (dated by TCRdb to the early 2020s). Background for the entire study: Samples covering the acute and convalescent phases of COVID-19 were provided by collaborators in the United States, Italy and Spain. The prospective study material was composed of cDNA or gDNA derived from T cells, B-cell-depleted T cells, or PBMCs. Subjects who had been exposed to COVID-19, were actively infected with it, or had recovered from it provided the deeply sampled blood TCRbeta repertoires that made up the dataset. A freely available public database, intended as a resource for researchers studying the immune response to SARS-CoV-2, is where the repertoires were released. Samples were obtained from the ongoing ImmuneRACE study (first 160 participants) and from some 1,200 subjects provided by 6 global collaborators. Nearly every sample came with metadata listing a de-identified subject ID, COVID-19 status, age in years and sex. Where available, HLA class I and class II types were taken from metadata supplied by the sample provider and were not determined by assay-based typing. Broad study findings and their caveats: Clinical and demographic metadata were provided uncurated, with the amount varying by source and participant.

TCRbeta CDR3 regions were amplified from genomic DNA by means of the immunoSEQ Assay, a bias-controlled multiplex PCR. The published analysis was carried out like this. Nucleated cell counts per sample were estimated from amplification of reference gene primers within the assay. To quantify the absolute abundance of each unique TCRbeta CDR3 rearrangement, sequence reads were collapsed and filtered. Productive Simpson clonality was computed per sample as the square root of Simpson's diversity index over productive rearrangements. TCRdb retrieved this table from immuneACCESS and kept in-frame rearrangements only. Not all clones are present; in checked studies, unresolved V genes account for under half, and no reason is known for the remainder. V and J calls and clone size are copied from that table; D and trimming were computed from the DNA. The sample table shows about 40,000 clones, and around 79% are seen once. The ten largest make up roughly a third of the sample.

Whole blood was collected in K2EDTA tubes by collaborating institutions according to the institutions' own protocols. For TCRbeta analysis, collaborators shipped samples as frozen whole blood, isolated PBMCs, or DNA extracted from either of those sample types. This sequence was found in a woman older than 75 with acute or convalescent COVID-19. Sequenced: peripheral blood.

The DNA reads as follows: TGTGCCAGCAGTTTTACAGGGGGGGCACGTAGCAATCAGCCCCAGCATTTT. This codes for CASSFTGGARSNQPQHF. The chain is made from TRBV6-2 or TRBV6-3 and TRBJ1-5; TRBD1 aligns with 8 central bases. Germline trimming: 4 bases from V, 0 bases from J; junction bases outside gene matches: 8. Taken from the germline V gene, the CDR1 and CDR2 loops are MNHEY and SVGEGT. Counted from cysteine to phenylalanine, this CDR3 has 17 amino acids. Of all the DNA, just the CDR3 is kept, 51 bases in frame from base 1.